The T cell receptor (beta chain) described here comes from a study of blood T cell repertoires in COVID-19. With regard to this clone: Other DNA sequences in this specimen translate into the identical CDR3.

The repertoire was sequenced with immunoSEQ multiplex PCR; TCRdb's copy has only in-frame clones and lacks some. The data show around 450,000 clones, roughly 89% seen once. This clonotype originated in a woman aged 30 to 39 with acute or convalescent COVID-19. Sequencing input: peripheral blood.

The CDR3 region is CASSAPGDTQYF. The CDR3 DNA follows: TGTGCCAGCAGCGCCCCCGGAGATACGCAGTATTTT. This chain uses TRBV7-3 with TRBJ2-3; D gene uncertain. Germline CDR1 and CDR2: SGHTA and FQGTGA. Trimming pared 5 bases from V and 5 bases from J, leaving 8 bases between. The CDR3 runs to 12 residues.